This TCR beta chain derives from a study of beta chain features in type 1 diabetes. Study-wide background: Patients were similar to healthy donors in age and gender (as well as in cell yields).

Study-level points and caveats: Shortening that was moderate but significant affected the TCRB CDR3s of Type 1 diabetes patients in all four CD4+ subsets. Fewer insertions but more deletions were seen at VDJ junctions in type 1 diabetes patients. Possibly, sequencing cDNA over-represented cells that had high TCR expression levels. Within patients, naive, central memory and Treg TCRB repertoires seemed more similar than within healthy donors.

Every bit of the isolated RNA underwent reverse transcription, so sequencing read expressed TCRB transcripts. Produced via immunoSEQ multiplex PCR; TCRdb's table is partial and in-frame only. The sample holds 300,000 or so clones; approximately 15% are singletons and the top ten take roughly 0.015%. This clone has a single count. The target antigen is unknown. CDR1 and CDR2 (germline): MDHEN, SYDVKM. The V segment lost 10 bases and the J segment 2 bases; nucleotides outside the gene matches: 7. This CDR3 is 13 amino acids long. The chain recombines TRBV28 with TRBJ2-7; the match to TRBD1 covers 8 bases. This TCR was sampled from a woman in her late teens or twenties with type 1 diabetes. Sequences were obtained from naive CD4+ T cells from blood. The CDR3 DNA reads as TGTGCCATCATGGACAGGGAAGCCTACGAGCAGTACTTC. This gives the protein CAIMDREAYEQYF.